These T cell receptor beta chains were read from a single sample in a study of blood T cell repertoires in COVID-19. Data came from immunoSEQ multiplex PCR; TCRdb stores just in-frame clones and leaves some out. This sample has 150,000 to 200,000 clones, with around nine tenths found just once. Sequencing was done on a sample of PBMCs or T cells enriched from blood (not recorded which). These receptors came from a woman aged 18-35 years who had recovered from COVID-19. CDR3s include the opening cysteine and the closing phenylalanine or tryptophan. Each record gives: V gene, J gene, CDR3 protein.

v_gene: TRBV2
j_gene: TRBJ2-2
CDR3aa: CASRRGSNTGELFF

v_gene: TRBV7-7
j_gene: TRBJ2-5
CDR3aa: CASSMTSGITGSETQYF

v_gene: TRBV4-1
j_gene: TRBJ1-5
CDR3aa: CASSQVGGSGPQHF

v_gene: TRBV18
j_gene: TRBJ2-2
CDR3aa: CASSPLTRQGTGELFF

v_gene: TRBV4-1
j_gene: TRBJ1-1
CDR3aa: CASSQPRTGEVTEAFF

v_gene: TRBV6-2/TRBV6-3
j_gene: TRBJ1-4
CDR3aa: CASSYRQTGTNEKLFF

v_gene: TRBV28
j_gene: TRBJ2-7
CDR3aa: CASSSRTGPAYEQYF

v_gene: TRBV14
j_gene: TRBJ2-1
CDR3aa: CASSQDWQGRQFF

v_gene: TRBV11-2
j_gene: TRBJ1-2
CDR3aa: CASSSLARQSGYTF

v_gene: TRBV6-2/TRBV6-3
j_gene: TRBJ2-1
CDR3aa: CASSTWTGGNEQFF

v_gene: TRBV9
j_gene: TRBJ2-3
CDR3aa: CASSVGAGETDTQYF

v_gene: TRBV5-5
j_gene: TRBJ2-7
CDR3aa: CASSLGAMAGYSYEQYF

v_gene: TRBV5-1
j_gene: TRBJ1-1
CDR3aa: CASGKGSNTEAFF

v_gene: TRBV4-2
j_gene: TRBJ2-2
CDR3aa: CASRSLTGELFF

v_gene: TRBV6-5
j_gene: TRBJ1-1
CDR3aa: CASFPSRGAGTEAFF

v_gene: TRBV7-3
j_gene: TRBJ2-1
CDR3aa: CASSLTREGGNEQFF

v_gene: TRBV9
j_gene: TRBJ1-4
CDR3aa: CASSVWAGGNEKLFF

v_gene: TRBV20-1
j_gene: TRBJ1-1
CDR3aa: CSASTGEREAFF

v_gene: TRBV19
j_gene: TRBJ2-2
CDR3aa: CASTMGRGYTGELFF

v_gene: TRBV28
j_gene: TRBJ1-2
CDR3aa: CASSLPSGGTFYGYTF

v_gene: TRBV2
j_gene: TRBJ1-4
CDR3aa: CASRGGIAAEKLFF

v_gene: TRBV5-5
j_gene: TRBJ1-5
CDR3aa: CASSLVRDGQPQHF

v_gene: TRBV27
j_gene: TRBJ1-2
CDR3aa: CASSLAQDYGYTF

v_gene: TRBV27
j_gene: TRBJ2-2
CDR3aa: CASSLIGGMHTGELFF

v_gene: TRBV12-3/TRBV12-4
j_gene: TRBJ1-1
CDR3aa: CASTSGLNTEAFF

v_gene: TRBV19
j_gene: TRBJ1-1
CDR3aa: CASRDIINTEAFF

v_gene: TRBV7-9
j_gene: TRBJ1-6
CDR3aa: CASSLGQGNGNSPLHF

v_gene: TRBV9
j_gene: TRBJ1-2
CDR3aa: CASSNSYNLWGYTF

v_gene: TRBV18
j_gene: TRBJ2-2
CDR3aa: CASSPPENTGELFF

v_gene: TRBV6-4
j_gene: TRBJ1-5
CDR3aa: CASTGGAGSLSNQPQHF

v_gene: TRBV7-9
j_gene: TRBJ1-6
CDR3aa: CASSPSGNSYNSPLHF

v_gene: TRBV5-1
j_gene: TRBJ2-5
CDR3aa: CASSLGGTEQETQYF

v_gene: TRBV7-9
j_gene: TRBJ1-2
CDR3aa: CASSPRRGTDYGYTF

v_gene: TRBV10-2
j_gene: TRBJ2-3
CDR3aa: CASSEAIAGGRDTQYF

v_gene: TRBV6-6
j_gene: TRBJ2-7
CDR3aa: CASTWTSGPYEQYF

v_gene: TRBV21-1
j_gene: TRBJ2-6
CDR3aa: CASSLRTGGHSGANVLTF

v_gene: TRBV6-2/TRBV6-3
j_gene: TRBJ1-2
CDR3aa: CASSYLAAIPNYGYTF

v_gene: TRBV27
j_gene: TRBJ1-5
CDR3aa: CASSLTYIQPQHF

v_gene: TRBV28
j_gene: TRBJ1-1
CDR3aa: CASSLRDLNTEAFF

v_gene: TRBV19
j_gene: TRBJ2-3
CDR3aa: CASSTGAGDTQYF

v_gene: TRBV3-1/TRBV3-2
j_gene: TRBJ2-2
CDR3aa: CASSPRTNTGELFF

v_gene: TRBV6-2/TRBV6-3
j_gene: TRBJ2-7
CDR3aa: CASSYVSGYEQYF

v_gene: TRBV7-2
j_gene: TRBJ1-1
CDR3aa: CASSFQSRDPEAFF

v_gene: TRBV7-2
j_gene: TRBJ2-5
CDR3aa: CASSLELDQETQYF

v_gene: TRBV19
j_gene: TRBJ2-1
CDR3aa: CASSIGDSSYNEQFF

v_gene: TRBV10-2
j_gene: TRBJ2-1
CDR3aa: CASSEVAGHSYNEQFF

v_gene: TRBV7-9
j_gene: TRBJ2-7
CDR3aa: CASSSWGQGPLEQYF

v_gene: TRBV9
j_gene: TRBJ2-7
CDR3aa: CASSVVAGGDYEQYF

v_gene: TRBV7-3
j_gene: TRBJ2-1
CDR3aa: CASSLTVSDEQFF

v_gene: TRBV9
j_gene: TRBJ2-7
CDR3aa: CASSVGQGGYEQYF

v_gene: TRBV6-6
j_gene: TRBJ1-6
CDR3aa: CASSFWENSPLHF

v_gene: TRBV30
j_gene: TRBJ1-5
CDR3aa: CAWSGTGWVSQPQHF